These 21 T cell receptor beta chains were all obtained from the same sample, sequenced in a study of OX40 agonist ivuxolimab in advanced cancers. Data came from immunoSEQ multiplex PCR; TCRdb stores just in-frame clones and leaves some out. The data show about 38,000 clones, with more than 75% seen just once and less than 40% held by the top ten. Material: CD4+ or CD8+ T cells sorted from blood, obtained in a trial of the OX40 agonist ivuxolimab. These receptor sequences come from an adult with an advanced solid tumor such as melanoma, head and neck, liver or kidney cancer.

J is TRBJ1-4 and V is TRBV30; D might be TRBD1 (5 bases). V lost 5 bases and J 4 bases, leaving 11 bases between the germline ends. CDR1 and CDR2 (germline): GTSNPN, SVGIG (reference sequence). The CDR3 totals 13 residues. The CDR3 nucleotides are TGTGCCTGGGACAGAACCGGTAATGAAAAACTGTTTTTT. Protein sequence: CAWDRTGNEKLFF.

J is TRBJ2-5 and V is TRBV6-5, with 7 bases identical to TRBD1. The germline gives CDR1 MNHEY, CDR2 SVGAGI. The V gene end was trimmed by 4 bases and the J gene end by 5 bases; junction bases not matched to a gene: 4. CDR3 length equals 13 residues. CDR3 coding DNA: TGTGCCAGCAGTTTAGACAGGGTTGAGACCCAGTACTTC. Its translation: CASSLDRVETQYF.

This clone was detected a few times. The gene calls are TRBV30 and TRBJ1-2; no clear D. The length of the CDR3 is 12 residues. Germline V gives CDR1 GTSNPN, CDR2 SVGIG (reference sequence). V dropped 2 bases and J dropped 1 base, with 5 bases sitting between them. The DNA for the CDR3 is TGTGCCTGGAGTCGGGATAACTATGGCTACACCTTC. Amino acid sequence: CAWSRDNYGYTF.

J is TRBJ2-7 and V is TRBV6-4; TRBD1 matches 10 bases. CDR3 length: 14 amino acids. J gave up 6 bases and V 6 bases, and 8 bases lay outside the gene matches. Germline V CDR1 and CDR2: MRHNA, SNTAGT. The CDR3 reads CASRPGQGYGEQYF. The DNA for the CDR3 is TGTGCCAGCAGACCGGGACAGGGGTACGGCGAGCAGTACTTC.

The J gene is TRBJ2-5, the V gene TRBV5-1; 12 bases are a match to TRBD2. Germline V gives CDR1 SGHRS, CDR2 YFSETQ. CDR3 size: 15 residues. The V gene end was trimmed by 4 bases and the J gene end by 10 bases; junction bases not matched to a gene: 11. CDR3 nucleotides: TGCGCCAGCAGCCCCGGACTAGCGGGGTCCGTGGGCCAGTACTTC. Translation gives CASSPGLAGSVGQYF. Variable domain in full (rest from reference TRBV5-1 and TRBJ2-5): KAGVTQTPRYLIKTRGQQVTLSCSPISGHRSVSWYQQTPGQGLQFLFEYFSETQRNKGNFPGRFSGRQFSNSRSEMNVSTLELGDSALYLCASSPGLAGSVGQYFGPGTRLLVL.

The chain combines TRBV11-3 with TRBJ2-3; no clear D. The CDR3 runs 13 residues. Per the germline V gene, CDR1 is SGHNT and CDR2 is YENEEA. V dropped 0 bases and J dropped 3 bases, with 4 bases sitting between them. The CDR3 spells CASSLEGTDTQYF. In nucleotides, the CDR3 is TGTGCCAGCAGCTTAGAGGGTACAGATACGCAGTATTTT.

V is TRBV9 and J is TRBJ2-3; no firm D call. The germline CDR1 and CDR2 sequences are SGDLS and YYNGEE. CDR3 length: 12 residues. V gave up 4 bases and J gave up 6 bases, with 9 bases separating them. In nucleotides, the CDR3 is TGTGCCAGCAGCCCCCTGTGGGATACGCAGTATTTT. It specifies CASSPLWDTQYF.

The chain carries TRBV19 and TRBJ1-4, with D possibly matching TRBD1 (6 bases). Trimming shortened V by 5 bases and J by 10 bases, and 11 bases separated the two germline ends. CDR3 length: 12 residues. Germline V gene sequence: CDR1 LNHDA, CDR2 SQIVND (reference sequence). Here the CDR3 reads CASSSGHLKLFF. CDR3 bases: TGTGCCAGTAGTTCGGGACACTTAAAACTGTTTTTT.

J is TRBJ2-7 and V is TRBV6-1; a possible D gene is TRBD1 (6 bases). The CDR3 has 13 amino acids. From germline, CDR1 is MNHNS and CDR2 SASEGT. V was pared by 7 bases and J by 7 bases, with 17 bases between. CDR3 sequence: CASIRDGQTEQYF. CDR3 nucleotides: TGTGCCAGCATCCGGGACGGACAGACAGAGCAGTACTTC.

The V call is TRBV2, the J call TRBJ2-7; 9 nucleotides agree with TRBD1. This CDR3 contains 13 residues. The germline gives CDR1 SNHLY, CDR2 FYNNEI. V shed 6 bases and J 5 bases; nucleotides not matched to a gene: 5. CDR3 sequence reads: CASRGQGPHEQYF. In DNA, the CDR3 is TGTGCCAGCAGGGGACAGGGTCCCCACGAGCAGTACTTC.

DNA of the CDR3: TGTGCCAGCAGCACTCAGGACGGCGAGCTCTACGAGCAGTACTTC. Protein sequence: CASSTQDGELYEQYF. V usage is TRBV7-8 and J usage is TRBJ2-7; D is uncertain. Germline V lookup: CDR1 SGHVS, CDR2 FQNEAQ. The CDR3 length is 15 residues. V was shortened by 5 bases and J by 3 bases, with 17 bases between the two germline ends.

This clone was seen a few times. The J gene is TRBJ1-2, the V gene TRBV9; D is unresolved. Germline V gene data show CDR1 as SGDLS and CDR2 as YYNGEE. With 2 bases removed from V and 12 bases from J, the gap between germline ends came to 17 bases. CDR3 length equals 13 residues. CDR3 sequence: CASSVLSEGGHTF. Here the CDR3 DNA reads TGTGCCAGCAGCGTTTTATCGGAGGGAGGTCACACCTTC.

The rearrangement uses TRBV7-2 and TRBJ2-3; 9 bases line up with TRBD2. CDR1 and CDR2 (germline): SGHTA, FQGNSA. Unmatched junction bases numbered 0, after V lost 4 bases and J lost 1 base. The CDR3 loop spans 14 amino acids. CDR3: CASSSSGGTDTQYF. The CDR3 region has the DNA TGTGCCAGCAGCTCTAGCGGGGGCACAGATACGCAGTATTTT.

This clone is medium-sized. This rearrangement joins TRBV7-3 to TRBJ2-1; the D gene is possibly TRBD1 (7 bases). V lost 5 bases to trimming and J lost 6 bases, with 17 bases between them. The CDR3 contains 15 residues. CDR1 is SGHTA, CDR2 FQGTGA, per germline. CDR3 sequence: CASSAVQGGLNEQFF. CDR3 DNA: TGTGCCAGCAGCGCCGTCCAGGGGGGTCTCAATGAGCAGTTCTTC.

V gene TRBV6-1 combines with J gene TRBJ2-7, with 7 positions matching TRBD1. The CDR3 contains 14 residues. CDR1 and CDR2 from the germline V gene are MNHNS and SASEGT. With 5 bases clipped from V and 5 bases from J, the junction kept 9 bases outside the gene matches. In nucleotides, the CDR3 is TGTGCCAGCAGTCACCGGACAGGAAAGGACGAGCAGTACTTC. Amino acid sequence: CASSHRTGKDEQYF.

CDR3 sequence: CASTGLYQETQYF. The CDR3 DNA reads TGTGCCAGTACAGGGCTGTACCAAGAGACCCAGTACTTC. This rearrangement joins TRBV7-9 to TRBJ2-5; the D gene is possibly TRBD1 (6 bases). Germline CDR1 reads SEHNR; CDR2 reads FQNEAQ (reference sequence). The CDR3 loop spans 13 amino acids. V lost 9 bases, J lost 0 bases, and 11 bases lay in between.

The J gene is TRBJ2-7, the V gene TRBV2; 9 bases are shared with TRBD1. The CDR3 covers 15 residues. The ends lost 8 bases at V and 3 bases at J; junction bases unmatched: 11. The V gene's germline CDR1 is SNHLY and CDR2 FYNNEI. The CDR3 protein is CASAESGQGIYEQYF. CDR3 nucleotides: TGTGCCAGCGCCGAATCGGGACAGGGAATCTACGAGCAGTACTTC.

The gene calls are TRBV5-6 and TRBJ2-5; 9 nucleotides match TRBD1. CDR1 is SGHDT and CDR2 is YYEEEE in the germline V gene. V dropped 4 bases and J dropped 5; count of bases not matched to a gene: 9. The CDR3 loop spans 15 amino acids. Here the CDR3 DNA reads TGTGCCAGCAGCGAAATTACAGGGGGCCGGGAGACCCAGTACTTC. It yields the protein CASSEITGGRETQYF.

The V and J genes are TRBV11-2 and TRBJ2-3; TRBD2 aligns across 12 bases. From germline, CDR1 is SGHAT and CDR2 FQNNGV. Trimming cost V 5 bases and J 0 bases; bases outside gene matches: 6. This CDR3 contains 17 residues. The CDR3, as DNA: TGTGCCAGCAGCGTACGGACTAGCGGGGTTAGCACAGATACGCAGTATTTT. Its protein product is CASSVRTSGVSTDTQYF.

There are a few counts of this clone. The chain is built from TRBV5-6 and TRBJ2-7; possibly TRBD1 for D (6 bases). Germline CDR1 SGHDT, CDR2 YYEEEE. The CDR3 runs to 14 residues. Trimming took off 4 bases at V and 2 bases at J, with 13 bases between the two ends. The DNA of the CDR3 is TGTGCCAGCAGCCTGGGGGCGGATACCTACGAGCAGTACTTC. This sequence encodes CASSLGADTYEQYF. Drawing the rest from reference TRBV5-6 and TRBJ2-7, the complete variable domain is DAGVTQSPTHLIKTRGQQVTLRCSPKSGHDTVSWYQQALGQGPQFIFQYYEEEERQRGNFPDRFSGHQFPNYSSELNVNALLLGDSALYLCASSLGADTYEQYFGPGTRLTVT.

This chain joins TRBV5-1 and TRBJ1-1; 8 bases are a match to TRBD1. Germline CDR1 reads SGHRS; CDR2 reads YFSETQ. The V gene end was trimmed by 4 bases and the J gene end by 4 bases; junction bases not matched to a gene: 9. The CDR3 totals 15 residues. This CDR3 is CASSTGTGAPTEAFF. Here the CDR3 DNA reads TGCGCCAGCAGCACCGGGACAGGTGCCCCCACTGAAGCTTTCTTT.